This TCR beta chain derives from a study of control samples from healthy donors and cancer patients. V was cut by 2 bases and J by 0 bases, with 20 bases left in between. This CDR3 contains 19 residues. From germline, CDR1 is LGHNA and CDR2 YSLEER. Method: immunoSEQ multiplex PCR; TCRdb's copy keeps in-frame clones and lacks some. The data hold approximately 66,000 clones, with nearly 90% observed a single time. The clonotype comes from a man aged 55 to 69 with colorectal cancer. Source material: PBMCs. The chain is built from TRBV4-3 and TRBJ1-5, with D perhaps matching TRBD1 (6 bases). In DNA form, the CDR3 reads TGCGCCAGCAGCCAAAGGGCCTTTCGGGACACCGATAGCAATCAGCCCCAGCATTTT. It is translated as CASSQRAFRDTDSNQPQHF.